The 22 T cell receptor beta chains presented below share a single source sample, sequenced in a study of CD8+CD57+ T cells in acquired aplastic anemia. According to the study, genomic DNA was the template for TCR beta VDJ and CDR3 profiling. TCRdb itself ran the reads through MiXCR, one entry per CDR3 protein. The table has about 190,000 distinct CDR3 sequences, 48% seen once. The sequenced patients had an expansion of CD8+CD57+ cells seen by flow cytometry. Sequenced material: sorted CD4+, CD8+, or CD8+CD57+ T cells (not recorded which) from PBMCs. These TCRs come from a human donor with aplastic anemia.

This clonotype was counted a few times. The CDR3 nucleotides are TGTGCCAGCAGCGACTTAGGGGTAAGCTACGAGCAGTACTTC. Protein product: CASSDLGVSYEQYF. The chain is built from TRBV6-1 and TRBJ2-7, with a possible D match to TRBD1 (5 bases). Germline loops: CDR1 MNHNS, CDR2 SASEGT. V lost 6 bases to trimming and J lost 3 bases, with 15 bases between them. The CDR3 is 14 amino acids.

This rearrangement joins TRBV6-1 to TRBJ1-5; D is ambiguous. Per germline, CDR1 MNHNS and CDR2 SASEGT. The CDR3 runs to 13 residues. Trimming pared 4 bases from V and 5 bases from J, leaving 9 bases between. The CDR3 nucleotides are TGTGCCAGCAGTGCTGGCGCCCATCAGCCCCAGCATTTT. Its translation is CASSAGAHQPQHF.

There are many counts of this clonotype. The rearrangement uses TRBV5-8 and TRBJ1-5; no reliable D call. This CDR3 region has 13 residues. With 0 bases removed from V and 5 bases from J, the gap between germline ends came to 6 bases. Germline CDR1 and CDR2: SGHTS and YDEGEE. This CDR3 reads CASSLEGHQPQHF. The CDR3 DNA reads TGTGCCAGCAGCTTGGAGGGCCATCAGCCCCAGCATTTT.

The rearrangement uses TRBV2 and TRBJ1-5; 8 bases map to TRBD1. With 3 bases clipped from V and 0 bases from J, the junction kept 1 base outside the gene matches. Germline V gene lookup returns CDR1 SNHLY and CDR2 FYNNEI. The CDR3 has 15 amino acids. The CDR3 here is CASSDRGLSNQPQHF. In DNA form, the CDR3 reads TGTGCCAGCAGTGACAGGGGGCTTAGCAATCAGCCCCAGCATTTT.

This clonotype appeared many times. This chain uses TRBV12-3 or TRBV12-4 with TRBJ1-2; TRBD1 matches 9 bases. V lost 6 bases and J lost 4; bases outside the gene matches: 6. The CDR3 has 14 residues. CDR3 DNA sequence: TGTGCCAGCAGGCTACAGGGGGCGGCCTATGGCTACACCTTC. Protein: CASRLQGAAYGYTF.

The chain combines TRBV7-3 with TRBJ1-2; possible D gene TRBD1, 5 bases. Trimming removed 0 bases at V and 7 bases at J, with 12 bases between. CDR3 size: 14 residues. From germline, CDR1 is SGHTA and CDR2 FQGTGA. The CDR3 is CASSLTRVMGGYTF. The CDR3, as DNA: TGTGCCAGCAGCTTAACCAGGGTAATGGGTGGCTACACCTTC.

The rearrangement joins TRBV7-2 to TRBJ2-1; D possibly corresponds to TRBD1 (7 bases). The CDR3 loop spans 15 amino acids. V shed 6 bases and J shed 3 bases, with 15 bases lying between them. The germline CDR1 and CDR2 sequences are SGHTA and FQGNSA. Written as DNA, the CDR3 is TGTGCCAGCAGTCTAGCAGGGGGGCTCTACAATGAGCAGTTCTTC. Its translation: CASSLAGGLYNEQFF.

This clonotype was seen at least ten times. The rearrangement uses TRBV2 and TRBJ1-2; perhaps TRBD1 as D (5 bases). Germline CDR1 and CDR2: SNHLY and FYNNEI. Trimming removed 6 bases at V and 3 bases at J, with 11 bases between. This CDR3 spans 13 amino acids. The CDR3 coding sequence is TGTGCCAGCAGACCAGGGTTATACTATGGCTACACCTTC. Encoded protein: CASRPGLYYGYTF.

The chain combines TRBV5-6 with TRBJ2-7; 7 bases agree with TRBD2. The CDR3 extends over 13 amino acids. Germline CDR1 SGHDT, CDR2 YYEEEE. V was clipped by 4 bases and J by 5 bases; unmatched bases: 6. This CDR3 is CASSREAENEQYF. In nucleotides, the CDR3 is TGTGCCAGCAGCCGGGAGGCGGAGAACGAGCAGTACTTC.

In its sample, this clonotype was seen many times. The rearrangement uses TRBV19 and TRBJ1-1; D not certain. The CDR3 is made up of 11 amino acids. Germline loops: CDR1 LNHDA, CDR2 SQIVND (reference sequence). The V and J ends lost 3 bases and 7 bases respectively, with 6 bases between them. CDR3 in amino acids: CASSIGLEAFF. CDR3 coding DNA: TGTGCCAGTAGTATTGGGCTTGAAGCTTTCTTT.

In this sample, this clonotype turned up many times. The chain links TRBV14 to TRBJ2-7; D ambiguous. V was cut by 0 bases and J by 9 bases, with 9 bases left in between. The germline V gene encodes CDR1 SGHDN and CDR2 FVKESK. This CDR3 is 12 amino acids long. CDR3 DNA: TGTGCCAGCAGCCAAGATAGGACCCGGCAGTACTTC. It specifies CASSQDRTRQYF.

J is TRBJ1-2 and V is TRBV19; possible D gene TRBD1, 6 bases. Trimming removed 5 bases at V and 4 bases at J, with 14 bases between. There are 14 residues in the CDR3. Germline CDR1 is LNHDA and CDR2 is SQIVND (reference sequence). The CDR3 sequence: CASSARTALYGYTF. As DNA, the CDR3 is TGTGCCAGTAGTGCTAGGACAGCCCTCTATGGCTACACCTTC. Full variable domain (rest looked up from reference TRBV19 and TRBJ1-2): DGGITQSPKYLFRKEGQNVTLSCEQNLNHDAMYWYRQDPGQGLRLIYYSQIVNDFQKGDIAEGYSVSREKKESFPLTVTSAQKNPTAFYLCASSARTALYGYTFGSGTRLTVV.

V usage is TRBV7-9 and J usage is TRBJ1-2; D is perhaps TRBD1 (6 bases). The CDR3 is made up of 13 amino acids. CDR1 SEHNR and CDR2 FQNEAQ come from the germline V gene (reference sequence). V was shortened by 7 bases and J by 4 bases, with 13 bases between the two germline ends. CDR3 protein: CASNQDSAYGYTF. The CDR3 bases are TGTGCCAGCAACCAGGACAGTGCCTATGGCTACACCTTC.

This clonotype has ten or more counts. The rearrangement joins TRBV7-3 to TRBJ1-6, with 7 bases aligning to TRBD1. There are 14 residues in the CDR3. The junction had 12 bases not matched to a gene; V was cut back by 9 bases and J by 10 bases. The germline gives CDR1 SGHTA, CDR2 FQGTGA. The CDR3 loop reads CASSLGTDSSPLHF. The CDR3 DNA reads as TGTGCCAGTTCTCTCGGGACAGACTCCTCACCCCTCCACTTT.

This clonotype was counted ten times or more. V gene TRBV7-9 combines with J gene TRBJ2-7, with D possibly being TRBD2 (5 bases). The CDR3 sequence is 12 residues long. Between the trimmed V and J ends, which lost 5 bases and 4 bases, there was a span of 9 bases. Germline V gene data show CDR1 as SEHNR and CDR2 as FQNEAQ (reference sequence). CDR3 loop: CASSRTAYEQYF. CDR3 in DNA: TGTGCCAGCAGCAGGACTGCATACGAGCAGTACTTC.

Worth noting for this clonotype: A much larger clone differs by one base, so this may be a read error. The chain uses TRBV11-2 and TRBJ2-7; a possible D gene is TRBD1 (5 bases). The CDR3 has 16 residues. Germline V gives CDR1 SGHAT, CDR2 FQNNGV. The V gene lost 3 bases and the J gene lost 1 base, with 16 bases spanning the gap. DNA of the CDR3: TGTGCCAGCAGCTTCCCCAAGGGGTACAATTCCTACGAGCAGTACTTC. Protein product: CASSFPKGYNSYEQYF.

This chain connects TRBV10-3 to TRBJ2-7; 9 positions match TRBD1. V shed 3 bases and J 3 bases; nucleotides not matched to a gene: 9. The length of the CDR3 is 16 residues. Germline assignment: CDR1 ENHRY and CDR2 SYGVKD. The CDR3 bases are TGTGCCATCAGTGACCCCTCAGGACAGGGGATCTACGAGCAGTACTTC. Its translation is CAISDPSGQGIYEQYF.

The rearrangement links TRBV6-5 to TRBJ1-4; TRBD1 agrees at 8 bases. Per germline, CDR1 MNHEY and CDR2 SVGAGI. Losses at the gene ends were 8 bases for V and 2 bases for J; bases not matched to a gene: 4. The CDR3 runs to 14 residues. The CDR3 DNA reads as TGTGCCAGCCGCAGGGGGCTGACTAATGAAAAACTGTTTTTT. It is translated as CASRRGLTNEKLFF.

About this clonotype: Being one base from a much bigger clone, this may be a read error. The V and J genes are TRBV5-1 and TRBJ2-3, with TRBD2 identical over 14 bases. The germline V gene encodes CDR1 SGHRS and CDR2 YFSETQ. This CDR3 comprises 17 residues. V was pared by 4 bases and J by 8 bases, with 12 bases of the junction left unmatched. Here the CDR3 reads CASSPTTGTSGSTTQYF. The DNA for the CDR3 is TGCGCCAGCAGCCCAACGACCGGGACTAGCGGGAGTACTACGCAGTATTTT.

This clonotype was counted at least ten times. The V and J genes are TRBV12-3 or TRBV12-4 and TRBJ1-1; D is uncertain. The V gene lost 5 bases and the J gene lost 6 bases, with 10 bases spanning the gap. The CDR3 spans 12 residues. The CDR3 here is CASSPLRAEAFF. The CDR3, as DNA: TGTGCCAGCAGTCCGTTGAGGGCTGAAGCTTTCTTT.

This sequence joins TRBV20-1 and TRBJ2-7, with 8 bases aligning to TRBD2. Trimming cost V 6 bases and J 4 bases; bases outside gene matches: 11. The CDR3 consists of 14 residues. Germline V gene data show CDR1 as DFQATT and CDR2 as SNEGSKA (reference sequence). In nucleotides, the CDR3 is TGCAGTGCCCAAGAGAGCGGGAGCCGATACGAGCAGTACTTC. Encoded protein: CSAQESGSRYEQYF.

This chain links TRBV2 with TRBJ2-2, with 8 bases aligning to TRBD2. The V and J ends lost 7 bases and 7 bases, in that order; junction bases with no gene match: 5. The CDR3 loop spans 13 amino acids. CDR1 and CDR2 (germline): SNHLY, FYNNEI. The CDR3 loop is CASTGGGFGELFF. In DNA, the CDR3 is TGTGCCAGCACCGGCGGGGGGTTCGGGGAGCTGTTTTTT.